The 4 T cell receptor beta chains listed next were all sequenced from one sample in a study of multiple sclerosis patients with progressive multifocal leukoencephalopathy. Repertoires were generated with immunoSEQ multiplex PCR, while TCRdb's copy carries only in-frame clones and drops some. The table includes 30,000 or so clones, around nine tenths detected once. As for time point: before natalizumab initiation. The sample comprised PBMCs. The receptors were sampled from a human donor with multiple sclerosis.

The V and J genes are TRBV6-6 and TRBJ2-1; no definite D call. The CDR3 totals 12 residues. V gave up 2 bases and J gave up 7 bases, with 6 bases separating them. The germline gives CDR1 MNHNY, CDR2 SVGAGI (reference sequence). Here the CDR3 DNA reads TGTGCCAGCAGTTACGGTAGGAATGAGCAGTTCTTC. Its translation: CASSYGRNEQFF.

The chain employs TRBV5-6 and TRBJ1-2, with D hard to call. The ends were cut back, 0 bases at V and 8 bases at J, with 11 bases in the middle. The germline V gene has CDR1 SGHDT and CDR2 YYEEEE. This CDR3 spans 13 amino acids. CDR3 DNA: TGTGCCAGCAGCTTGGCCGGTAGCGGAGGCTACACCTTC. Translating gives CASSLAGSGGYTF.

The chain employs TRBV6-5 and TRBJ2-7; D is ambiguous. The ends were cut back, 7 bases at V and 0 bases at J, with 13 bases in the middle. This CDR3 is 14 amino acids long. Looked up from germline, CDR1 is MNHEY and CDR2 is SVGAGI. The CDR3 here is CASTPDETSYEQYF. The CDR3 region has the DNA TGTGCCAGCACCCCGGACGAGACCTCCTACGAGCAGTACTTC.

The rearrangement joins TRBV15 to TRBJ1-5; no clear D. The CDR3 runs 16 residues. Germline values: CDR1 LNHNV, CDR2 YYDKDF (reference sequence). Trimming cost V 0 bases and J 2 bases, with 11 bases left between them. The CDR3 sequence: CATSRDHIVGNQPQHF. CDR3 sequence (DNA): TGTGCCACCAGCAGAGATCATATCGTAGGCAATCAGCCCCAGCATTTT.